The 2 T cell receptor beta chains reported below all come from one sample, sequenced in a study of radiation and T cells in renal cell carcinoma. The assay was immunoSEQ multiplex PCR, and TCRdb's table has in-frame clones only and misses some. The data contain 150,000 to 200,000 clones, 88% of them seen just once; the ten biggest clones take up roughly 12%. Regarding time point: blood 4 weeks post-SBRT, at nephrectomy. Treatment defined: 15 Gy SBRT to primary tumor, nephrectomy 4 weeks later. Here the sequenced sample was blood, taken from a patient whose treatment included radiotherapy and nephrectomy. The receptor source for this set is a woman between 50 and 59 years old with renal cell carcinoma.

CDR3 in DNA: TGCGCCAGCAGCTCCTCGACTAGCGGGGGGCCGGGGAATGAGCAGTTCTTC. Translated: CASSSSTSGGPGNEQFF. The chain has TRBV5-1 and TRBJ2-1; TRBD2 agrees at 13 bases. Per the germline V gene, CDR1 is SGHRS and CDR2 is YFSETQ. The V gene end was trimmed by 3 bases and the J gene end by 7 bases; junction bases not matched to a gene: 10. CDR3 size: 17 residues.

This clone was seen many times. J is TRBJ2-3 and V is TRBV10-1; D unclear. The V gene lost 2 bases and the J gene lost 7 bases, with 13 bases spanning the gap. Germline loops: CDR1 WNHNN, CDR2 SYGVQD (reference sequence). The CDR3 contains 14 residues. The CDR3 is CASSEGPRGNTQYF. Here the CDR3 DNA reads TGCGCCAGCAGTGAGGGGCCACGCGGAAATACGCAGTATTTT.